This T cell receptor (beta chain) was found in a study of regulatory T cells in long-lasting Graves disease. Concerning this clonotype itself: Its antigen is undetermined.

Study-level results: It was possible that the small sample size reduced accuracy.

The CDR3 has 14 amino acids. Trimming shortened V by 7 bases and J by 2 bases, and 15 bases separated the two germline ends. The time point was: persistent/refractory GD, antithyroid drugs over 5 years with positive TRAb. Following extraction of RNA from PBMCs, that RNA was used to make the TCR library. HTBI primers from iRepertoire and Arm-PCR of CDR3 regions yielded the TCR beta libraries. TCRdb fed the multiplex PCR reads into MiXCR, producing one record per CDR3 protein. The data hold almost 350,000 distinct CDR3 sequences, with around 20% observed a single time. The V call is TRBV12-3 or TRBV12-4, the J call TRBJ2-7; D is tentatively TRBD1 or TRBD2 (5 bases each). This specimen consisted of peripheral blood mononuclear cells (PBMCs), obtained when the disease was refractory, from a patient treated with antithyroid drugs. The sequence was collected from a female donor with Graves disease. The CDR3 coding sequence is TGTGCCAGCAAACCGGGACCAAAAACCTACGAGCAGTACTTC. This sequence encodes CASKPGPKTYEQYF.